Listed below are T cell receptor beta chains from one sample, sequenced in a study of blood T cell repertoires in COVID-19. Repertoires were generated with immunoSEQ multiplex PCR, while TCRdb's copy carries only in-frame clones and drops some. This table has 150,000 to 200,000 clones, 85% to 90% appearing once. Sequencing was carried out using peripheral blood. The receptors originated from a man aged 40-49 years with active or convalescent COVID-19. Each CDR3 is given with its conserved first and last residue. Fields, in order: clone size, V gene, D gene, J gene, CDR3 protein, CDR3 DNA. A D gene is named only where the DNA matches it firmly. Size is stated for part of the rows, as once, few or many counts, or as a class when the clone is expanded.

.	TRBV6-4	TRBD2	TRBJ2-1	CASSEAGGSYNEQFF	TGTGCCAGCAGTGAGGCGGGGGGCTCCTACAATGAGCAGTTCTTC
.	TRBV28	.	TRBJ2-7	CASSSSANYEQYF	TGTGCCAGCAGTTCCTCCGCTAACTACGAGCAGTACTTC
once	TRBV19	.	TRBJ1-1	CASSSDRSTPKAFF	TGTGCCAGTAGTTCCGACAGAAGCACCCCGAAGGCTTTCTTT
.	TRBV12-3/TRBV12-4	.	TRBJ1-1	CASSLGQDTEAFF	TGTGCCAGCAGTTTAGGACAGGACACTGAAGCTTTCTTT
.	TRBV3-1/TRBV3-2	.	TRBJ1-1	CASSPVPGSEAFF	TGTGCCAGCAGCCCCGTCCCCGGGAGTGAAGCTTTCTTT
.	TRBV18	.	TRBJ2-5	CASSSFNGETQYF	TGTGCCAGCTCTTCATTTAACGGGGAGACCCAGTACTTC
.	TRBV15	.	TRBJ1-4	CATRAGTSNEKLFF	TGTGCCACCAGAGCCGGGACAAGTAATGAAAAACTGTTTTTT
.	TRBV28	TRBD1	TRBJ1-5	CASRTGQVYNQPQHF	TGTGCCAGCAGGACAGGACAGGTCTACAATCAGCCCCAGCATTTT
.	TRBV19	.	TRBJ1-1	CASSTSRTGTEAFF	TGTGCCAGTAGCACCAGCCGAACAGGGACTGAAGCTTTCTTT
.	TRBV2	.	TRBJ2-2	CASSVERNTGELFF	TGTGCCAGCAGTGTAGAAAGGAACACCGGGGAGCTGTTTTTT
few	TRBV19	.	TRBJ1-1	CASSMPRGGGNTEAFF	TGTGCCAGTAGTATGCCCCGCGGGGGGGGGAACACTGAAGCTTTCTTT
many	TRBV27	.	TRBJ1-5	CASSLSAGIQPQHF	TGTGCCAGCAGTTTAAGTGCGGGAATCCAGCCCCAGCATTTT
.	TRBV14	TRBD2	TRBJ2-7	CASSNMGGGKSVEQYF	TGTGCCAGCAGCAACATGGGGGGGGGTAAGTCCGTCGAGCAGTACTTC
.	TRBV12-3/TRBV12-4	.	TRBJ1-1	CASSLNGGTEAFF	TGTGCCAGCAGTTTAAATGGAGGCACTGAAGCTTTCTTT